These 23 T cell receptor beta chains share one sample of origin, sequenced in a study of blood T cell repertoires in COVID-19 (dated by TCRdb to the early 2020s). Library creation used the immunoSEQ multiplex PCR assay. TCRdb carries this immuneACCESS record with in-frame sequences only. Its versions omit some clonotypes, under half of them owing to an unresolved V gene in the studies checked, with the rest unexplained. This sample comprises roughly 86,000 clones, almost 85% of them detected only once. 21% of the sample belongs to the ten largest clones. The source material was peripheral blood. Every receptor here comes from a human donor in a cohort sampled during active COVID-19.

This clone was detected a few times. The chain links TRBV10-3 to TRBJ2-1; unclear D gene. Trimming removed 0 bases from V and 5 bases from J, with 17 bases in between. The CDR3 extends over 17 amino acids. In germline, CDR1 is ENHRY, CDR2 SYGVKD. The CDR3 coding sequence is TGTGCCATCAGTGAGTCGACTTCCCAGAAACAAAACAATGAGCAGTTCTTC. This translates into CAISESTSQKQNNEQFF.

DNA for the CDR3: TGTGCCAGCAGTAAGGGGCTGCGGCCCCAGCATTTT. Translated: CASSKGLRPQHF. The chain couples TRBV12-3 or TRBV12-4 to TRBJ1-5, with D perhaps TRBD1 (5 bases). This CDR3 has 12 residues. The V end lost 5 bases, the J end lost 9 bases, and 11 bases lay between the germline ends.

The chain recombines TRBV3-1 (or the pseudogene TRBV3-2) with TRBJ1-1; D ambiguous. V was pared by 1 base and J by 5 bases, with 5 bases between. CDR3 length equals 12 residues. The germline V gene encodes CDR1 LGHDT and CDR2 YNNKEL (reference sequence). The CDR3 coding sequence is TGTGCCAGCAGCCAAGCCGGTACTGAAGCTTTCTTT. Amino acids: CASSQAGTEAFF.

For the CDR3, the DNA is TGTGCCAGCAGCTTGGGGGGAATCTATGGCTACACCTTC. Residues: CASSLGGIYGYTF. The gene calls are TRBV7-2 and TRBJ1-2; tentatively, D is TRBD1 (5 bases). V dropped 3 bases and J dropped 4 bases, with 9 bases sitting between them. CDR1 is SGHTA and CDR2 is FQGNSA in the germline V gene. The length of the CDR3 is 13 residues.

The rearrangement uses TRBV2 and TRBJ1-4; 10 bases map to TRBD1. With V trimmed by 6 bases and J by 7 bases, 5 bases remained unmatched. Germline CDR1 reads SNHLY; CDR2 reads FYNNEI. The CDR3 runs 14 residues. Here the CDR3 reads CASRDRGVAEKLFF. The DNA for the CDR3 is TGTGCCAGCAGGGACAGGGGGGTAGCTGAAAAACTGTTTTTT.

This sequence joins TRBV29-1 and TRBJ1-1; D gene unclear. The CDR3 is 11 residues long. With 4 bases removed from V and 6 bases from J, the gap between germline ends came to 9 bases. Germline CDR1 SQVTM, CDR2 ANQGSEA. CDR3 in DNA: TGCAGCGTTGTTGGGCAGGCTGAAGCTTTCTTT. Protein product: CSVVGQAEAFF.

The rearrangement links TRBV2 to TRBJ2-1; no clear D. The V gene's germline CDR1 is SNHLY and CDR2 FYNNEI. The CDR3 is made up of 13 amino acids. V lost 4 bases and J 7 bases, leaving 11 bases between the germline ends. The CDR3 bases are TGTGCCAGCAGTGCCCAACAATCAAATGAGCAGTTCTTC. Residues: CASSAQQSNEQFF.

This sequence joins TRBV5-6 and TRBJ1-5; 7 bases align to TRBD1. V was clipped by 0 bases and J by 9 bases; unmatched bases: 15. The germline CDR1 and CDR2 sequences are SGHDT and YYEEEE. The CDR3 totals 17 residues. The CDR3 DNA reads as TGTGCCAGCAGCTTGGTCGCCCGGGACAGCACCCAGGGGCCCCAGCATTTT. Translation: CASSLVARDSTQGPQHF. The full variable domain, completed using reference TRBV5-6 and TRBJ1-5, is DAGVTQSPTHLIKTRGQQVTLRCSPKSGHDTVSWYQQALGQGPQFIFQYYEEEERQRGNFPDRFSGHQFPNYSSELNVNALLLGDSALYLCASSLVARDSTQGPQHFGDGTRLSIL.

The chain combines TRBV6-5 with TRBJ2-7; tentative D call: TRBD1 (5 bases). The V gene's germline CDR1 is MNHEY and CDR2 SVGAGI. Trimming left V 5 bases short and J 1 base short, with 15 bases between. The CDR3 runs 15 residues. The CDR3: CASSPNRILSYEQYF. The CDR3, as DNA: TGTGCCAGCAGTCCTAACAGGATTTTATCCTACGAGCAGTACTTC.

The chain uses TRBV6-5 and TRBJ1-3; D not resolved. Per germline, CDR1 MNHEY and CDR2 SVGAGI. There are 16 residues in the CDR3. V lost 0 bases, J lost 4 bases, and 13 bases lay in between. This CDR3 reads CASSYSNRVRGNTIYF. As DNA, the CDR3 is TGTGCCAGCAGTTACTCAAATCGGGTTAGAGGAAACACCATATATTTT.

V and J are TRBV27 and TRBJ1-4; D remains unclear. Germline lookup yields CDR1 MNHEY and CDR2 SMNVEV (reference sequence). Trimming took 2 bases from V and 0 from J, leaving 16 bases between them. The CDR3 contains 18 residues. CDR3 protein: CASSLRRVYGTTNEKLFF. The CDR3 DNA reads as TGTGCCAGCAGTTTAAGGAGGGTTTACGGAACAACTAATGAAAAACTGTTTTTT.

The rearrangement joins TRBV4-2 to TRBJ2-2; D may be TRBD1 (6 bases). V lost 0 bases and J 2 bases, leaving 16 bases between the germline ends. CDR1 and CDR2 (germline): LGHNA, YNFKEQ. The CDR3 is 18 residues long. The CDR3 here is CASSQDQAGDTNTGELFF. The DNA for the CDR3 is TGTGCCAGCAGCCAAGATCAAGCCGGGGACACTAACACCGGGGAGCTGTTTTTT.

This clone was recorded once. This chain links TRBV9 with TRBJ1-3; D is uncertain. V shed 4 bases and J shed 2 bases, with 10 bases lying between them. Germline-derived CDR1 and CDR2 are SGDLS and YYNGEE. The CDR3 loop spans 14 amino acids. In DNA, the CDR3 is TGTGCCAGCAGCCCCCAACTCGCTGGAAACACCATATATTTT. This codes for CASSPQLAGNTIYF. Full variable domain (remainder filled in from reference TRBV9 and TRBJ1-3): DSGVTQTPKHLITATGQRVTLRCSPRSGDLSVYWYQQSLDQGLQFLIQYYNGEERAKGNILERFSAQQFPDLHSELNLSSLELGDSALYFCASSPQLAGNTIYFGEGSWLTVV.

In this sample, this clone turned up once. The chain carries TRBV28 and TRBJ2-2; 10 bases are a match to TRBD1. In germline, CDR1 is MDHEN, CDR2 SYDVKM. The CDR3 is made up of 15 amino acids. The V gene end was trimmed by 1 base and the J gene end by 8 bases; junction bases not matched to a gene: 4. CDR3 sequence (DNA): TGTGCCAGCAGTTTATCGGGACAGGGGAAAGGGGAGCTGTTTTTT. Protein: CASSLSGQGKGELFF. The variable domain in full, with the rest retrieved from reference TRBV28 and TRBJ2-2, is DVKVTQSSRYLVKRTGEKVFLECVQDMDHENMFWYRQDPGLGLRLIYFSYDVKMKEKGDIPEGYSVSREKKERFSLILESASTNQTSMYLCASSLSGQGKGELFFGEGSRLTVL.

CDR3: CASRPQGQRANYGYTF. The CDR3 DNA reads TGTGCCAGTAGACCCCAGGGACAGAGAGCTAACTATGGCTACACCTTC. The chain carries TRBV19 and TRBJ1-2, with 7 bases aligning to TRBD1. Per germline, CDR1 LNHDA and CDR2 SQIVND (reference sequence). The CDR3 extends over 16 amino acids. V lost 6 bases, J lost 0 bases, and 10 bases stayed unmatched.

This rearrangement joins TRBV14 to TRBJ2-1, with D unresolved. Germline values: CDR1 SGHDN, CDR2 FVKESK. The CDR3 is 13 residues long. V was shortened by 2 bases and J by 6 bases, with 8 bases between the two germline ends. CDR3 DNA sequence: TGTGCCAGCAGCCAAATTATGTCCAATGAGCAGTTCTTC. The encoded protein is CASSQIMSNEQFF. Supplemented by reference TRBV14 and TRBJ2-1, the full variable domain reads EAGVTQFPSHSVIEKGQTVTLRCDPISGHDNLYWYRRVMGKEIKFLLHFVKESKQDESGMPNNRFLAERTGGTYSTLKVQPAELEDSGVYFCASSQIMSNEQFFGPGTRLTVL.

Only one count was recorded for this clone. The chain links TRBV9 to TRBJ2-1, with D uncertain. CDR1 is SGDLS, CDR2 YYNGEE, per germline. This CDR3 has 13 residues. Trimming pared 1 base from V and 4 bases from J, leaving 6 bases between. The CDR3 DNA reads TGTGCCAGCAGCGTAACAGATTACAATGAGCAGTTCTTC. This sequence encodes CASSVTDYNEQFF. The full variable domain, in which reference TRBV9 and TRBJ2-1 provide the parts outside the CDR3, is DSGVTQTPKHLITATGQRVTLRCSPRSGDLSVYWYQQSLDQGLQFLIQYYNGEERAKGNILERFSAQQFPDLHSELNLSSLELGDSALYFCASSVTDYNEQFFGPGTRLTVL.

The rearrangement uses TRBV30 and TRBJ2-5, with TRBD2 matching over 13 bases. The V gene end was trimmed by 8 bases and the J gene end by 8 bases; junction bases not matched to a gene: 5. This CDR3 is 12 amino acids long. CDR1 is GTSNPN, CDR2 SVGIG, per germline (reference sequence). The CDR3 reads CAGTSGGVTQYF. The DNA for the CDR3 is TGTGCCGGAACTAGCGGGGGGGTCACCCAGTACTTC. Looking up the rest from reference TRBV30 and TRBJ2-5 gives the full variable domain: SQTIHQWPATLVQPVGSPLSLECTVEGTSNPNLYWYRQAAGRGLQLLFYSVGIGQISSEVPQNLSASRPQDRQFILSSKKLLLSDSGFYLCAGTSGGVTQYFGPGTRLLVL.

The chain carries TRBV19 and TRBJ1-1; D ambiguous. CDR3 length: 15 amino acids. V gave up 4 bases and J gave up 4 bases, with 16 bases separating them. From germline, CDR1 is LNHDA and CDR2 SQIVND (reference sequence). The chain's CDR3 is CASSSPLGEGTEAFF. The CDR3 DNA is TGTGCCAGTAGTAGCCCCCTTGGTGAGGGCACTGAAGCTTTCTTT.

The genes are TRBV4-1 and TRBJ1-1; a weak D match, TRBD1 (6 bases). This CDR3 spans 14 amino acids. V lost 1 base to trimming and J lost 5 bases, with 11 bases between them. Germline V gives CDR1 MGHRA, CDR2 YSYEKL. DNA for the CDR3: TGCGCCAGCAGCCAAGGCGGGGGCCGAACTGAAGCTTTCTTT. Residues: CASSQGGGRTEAFF.

V usage is TRBV7-3 and J usage is TRBJ2-2; 9 bases align to TRBD1. CDR1 and CDR2 (germline): SGHTA, FQGTGA. V trimming: 5 bases; J trimming: 4 bases; junction bases outside the gene matches: 14. The length of the CDR3 is 18 residues. CDR3 bases: TGTGCCAGCAGCCCAACAGGGGGCACAGCCTGGGGCACCGGGGAGCTGTTTTTT. This codes for CASSPTGGTAWGTGELFF.

This clone was recorded a few times. The V gene is TRBV5-1, the J gene TRBJ1-3, with D unclear. Trimming shortened V by 4 bases and J by 1 base, and 15 bases separated the two germline ends. The CDR3 sequence is 16 residues long. From germline, CDR1 is SGHRS and CDR2 YFSETQ. CDR3 residues: CASSPVNTDSGNTIYF. The DNA of the CDR3 is TGCGCCAGCAGCCCCGTAAACACCGATTCTGGAAACACCATATATTTT.

This clone showed up just once. The J gene is TRBJ2-3, the V gene TRBV18; 8 bases match TRBD1. Germline CDR1 reads KGHSH; CDR2 reads LQKENI. This CDR3 region has 15 residues. V was pared by 7 bases and J by 7 bases, with 13 bases of the junction left unmatched. CDR3 in DNA: TGTGCCAGCTTTACCGGGACAGGTCTTCGACATACGCAGTATTTT. Amino acids: CASFTGTGLRHTQYF.